This T cell receptor beta chain stems from a study of blood T cell repertoires in COVID-19. This CDR3 has 15 residues. The V and J ends lost 5 bases and 8 bases respectively, with 18 bases between them. Germline V gene lookup returns CDR1 KGHDR and CDR2 SFDVKD. TCRdb's copy holds only in-frame clones and misses some; the assay was immunoSEQ multiplex PCR. The sample carries some 130,000 clones, 90% recorded once. This clonotype originated in a man aged 45-65 years with active COVID-19. The rearrangement uses TRBV24-1 and TRBJ2-1; tentative D call: TRBD1 (5 bases). Source material: peripheral blood. CDR3: CATSVGPPPQDEQFF. The DNA for the CDR3 is TGTGCCACCAGTGTCGGTCCCCCCCCACAGGATGAGCAGTTCTTC.